Listed here are 6 T cell receptor beta chains from one sample, sequenced in a study of CD8 T cells in Susac syndrome. Roughly 0.45 to 1 ug RNA was reverse transcribed with random hexamers. TCRdb used MiXCR to reprocess the immunoSEQ multiplex PCR reads, holding one entry per CDR3 protein. Among around 45,000 distinct CDR3 sequences, approximately 94% were seen once, and the ten largest hold approximately 0.54%. Sample: CD8+ T cells from PBMCs. Source of these receptors: a human donor in good health.

This clonotype was seen once. The V gene is TRBV7-9, the J gene TRBJ2-7; D may match TRBD1 or TRBD2 (5 bases each). CDR1 and CDR2 (germline): SEHNR, FQNEAQ (reference sequence). CDR3 size: 12 residues. Trimming cost V 5 bases and J 6 bases, with 11 bases left between them. The CDR3 spells CASSLGTLEQYF. The CDR3, as DNA: TGTGCCAGCAGCCTAGGGACGCTCGAGCAGTACTTC.

V gene TRBV2 combines with J gene TRBJ2-6, with D possibly being TRBD2 (6 bases). Per germline, CDR1 SNHLY and CDR2 FYNNEI. With 5 bases removed from V and 0 bases from J, the gap between germline ends came to 14 bases. The length of the CDR3 is 17 residues. The CDR3 region is CASSFPGLSSGANVLTF. The CDR3 DNA reads TGTGCCAGCAGTTTCCCGGGACTCAGCTCTGGGGCCAACGTCCTGACTTTC.

This chain connects TRBV4-1 to TRBJ2-2, with 7 bases identical to TRBD2. The CDR3 runs to 18 residues. Trimming cost V 1 base and J 4 bases; bases outside gene matches: 12. The germline V gene has CDR1 MGHRA and CDR2 YSYEKL. CDR3 sequence (DNA): TGCGCCAGCAGCCAAGTCTCCGGACTAGGTCCGGGCACCGGGGAGCTGTTTTTT. Translation: CASSQVSGLGPGTGELFF.

V usage is TRBV6-5 and J usage is TRBJ1-1; unclear D gene. Germline V gene lookup returns CDR1 MNHEY and CDR2 SVGAGI. This CDR3 has 18 amino acids. V was clipped by 0 bases and J by 0 bases, with 17 bases between them. CDR3 bases: TGTGCCAGCAGTTACTCGAGATTTCCACGGGATCTGAACACTGAAGCTTTCTTT. Translation: CASSYSRFPRDLNTEAFF.

The chain is built from TRBV5-6 and TRBJ2-1, with D hard to call. With 2 bases removed from V and 5 bases from J, the gap between germline ends came to 5 bases. Germline CDR1 and CDR2: SGHDT and YYEEEE. The CDR3 is 12 amino acids. The CDR3 protein is CASSLRDNEQFF. The CDR3 DNA sequence: TGTGCCAGCAGCTTACGGGACAATGAGCAGTTCTTC. Complete variable domain (other parts from reference TRBV5-6 and TRBJ2-1): DAGVTQSPTHLIKTRGQQVTLRCSPKSGHDTVSWYQQALGQGPQFIFQYYEEEERQRGNFPDRFSGHQFPNYSSELNVNALLLGDSALYLCASSLRDNEQFFGPGTRLTVL.

The chain links TRBV4-1 to TRBJ2-1, with a possible D match to TRBD2 (5 bases). The CDR3 has 16 amino acids. With 0 bases removed from V and 0 bases from J, the gap between germline ends came to 9 bases. The germline V gene has CDR1 MGHRA and CDR2 YSYEKL. The CDR3 nucleotides read TGCGCCAGCAGCCAAGACCTAGCAGGCTCCTACAATGAGCAGTTCTTC. Encoded protein: CASSQDLAGSYNEQFF.